Each of the 27 T cell receptor beta chains below was sequenced from the same sample in a study of T cell responses to AZD1222 COVID-19 vaccine. Sequencing used immunoSEQ multiplex PCR; TCRdb keeps in-frame clones, though not all of them. The sample has about 130,000 clones, over 75% seen once; the top ten hold 7.9%. Specimen: peripheral blood, collected 28 days after the second dose of the MenACWY control vaccine. Every receptor here comes from an adult who received the MenACWY meningococcal vaccine as a control.

The V call is TRBV7-2, the J call TRBJ1-5; 8 nucleotides align to TRBD1. Germline V lookup: CDR1 SGHTA, CDR2 FQGNSA. V lost 4 bases and J lost 7; bases outside the gene matches: 9. The CDR3 runs 15 residues. The CDR3 loop reads CASSYVTGGGQPQHF. The CDR3 region has the DNA TGTGCCAGCAGCTATGTCACAGGGGGAGGACAGCCCCAGCATTTT.

The chain carries TRBV19 and TRBJ2-5; no firm D call. Germline loops: CDR1 LNHDA, CDR2 SQIVND (reference sequence). The CDR3 spans 13 residues. V lost 5 bases and J lost 6, with 13 bases in between. CDR3 in amino acids: CASSVPFAQTQYF. CDR3 DNA sequence: TGTGCCAGTAGTGTTCCCTTCGCCCAGACCCAGTACTTC.

This clone was counted between two and nine times. The genes are TRBV27 and TRBJ2-2, with 10 bases fitting TRBD1. J lost 4 bases, V lost 5 bases, and 7 bases had no gene match. This CDR3 has 16 residues. The germline CDR1 and CDR2 sequences are MNHEY and SMNVEV (reference sequence). The CDR3: CASSPLGTGVTGELFF. The CDR3 nucleotides are TGTGCCAGCAGTCCTCTCGGGACAGGGGTCACCGGGGAGCTGTTTTTT.

V is TRBV7-6 and J is TRBJ1-1; TRBD1 is a possible D gene (6 bases). Germline V gives CDR1 SGHVS, CDR2 FNYEAQ. CDR3 length: 15 residues. The V end was cut by 4 bases, the J end by 4 bases, with 16 bases between. CDR3 region: CASSSRGGSSTEAFF. The CDR3 DNA follows: TGTGCCAGCAGCTCGCGTGGGGGCAGTAGCACTGAAGCTTTCTTT.

The rearrangement joins TRBV6-4 to TRBJ1-1, with 8 bases matching TRBD1. The CDR3 consists of 20 residues. Germline V CDR1 and CDR2: MRHNA, SNTAGT. V was pared by 0 bases and J by 0 bases, with 15 bases of the junction left unmatched. CDR3 sequence: CASSDSRDIYLDRVNTEAFF. The CDR3 bases are TGTGCCAGCAGTGACTCTAGGGACATATACTTGGACAGGGTGAACACTGAAGCTTTCTTT.

The chain combines TRBV15 with TRBJ1-5; D is unresolved. V lost 0 bases and J lost 5, with 11 bases in between. This CDR3 is built from 15 residues. The germline CDR1 and CDR2 sequences are LNHNV and YYDKDF (reference sequence). The CDR3 region has the DNA TGTGCCACCAGCAGAGATCGACTGTGGGATCAGCCCCAGCATTTT. Amino acids: CATSRDRLWDQPQHF.

This chain's CDR3 is CASSYRGPDQPQHF. The CDR3 DNA reads as TGTGCCAGCAGTTACAGGGGTCCGGATCAGCCCCAGCATTTT. The chain combines TRBV6-5 with TRBJ1-5; TRBD1 might be the D (5 bases). The V gene lost 2 bases and the J gene lost 5 bases, with 10 bases spanning the gap. This CDR3 spans 14 amino acids. Germline loops: CDR1 MNHEY, CDR2 SVGAGI.

The V gene is TRBV11-2, the J gene TRBJ1-4; D unclear. There are 15 residues in the CDR3. Germline V lookup: CDR1 SGHAT, CDR2 FQNNGV. V was trimmed by 1 base and J by 8 bases, leaving 14 bases between them. The CDR3 protein is CASSLGAGRREKLFF. The CDR3 bases are TGTGCCAGCAGCTTAGGCGCCGGGCGTCGGGAAAAACTGTTTTTT. Full variable domain (rest looked up from reference TRBV11-2 and TRBJ1-4): EAGVAQSPRYKIIEKRQSVAFWCNPISGHATLYWYQQILGQGPKLLIQFQNNGVVDDSQLPKDRFSAERLKGVDSTLKIQPAKLEDSAVYLCASSLGAGRREKLFFGSGTQLSVL.

This chain links TRBV24-1 with TRBJ2-6; D is perhaps TRBD2 (6 bases). V was pared by 3 bases and J by 2 bases, with 13 bases between. The CDR3 has 17 amino acids. Germline V gene sequence: CDR1 KGHDR, CDR2 SFDVKD. CDR3 sequence reads: CATSDPGVGTGANVLTF. The CDR3 DNA reads as TGTGCCACCAGTGATCCGGGAGTTGGTACTGGGGCCAACGTCCTGACTTTC.

The chain is built from TRBV10-1 and TRBJ1-6; D call uncertain. Germline-derived CDR1 and CDR2 are WNHNN and SYGVQD (reference sequence). V was shortened by 6 bases and J by 9 bases, with 15 bases between the two germline ends. The CDR3 loop spans 14 amino acids. The CDR3 reads CASSKADKGSPLHF. The CDR3 DNA reads TGCGCCAGCAGCAAAGCGGATAAGGGTTCACCCCTCCACTTT.

J is TRBJ1-3 and V is TRBV5-5; unclear D gene. The CDR3 has 15 residues. Trimming took 0 bases from V and 4 from J, leaving 11 bases between them. Germline V gives CDR1 SGHKS, CDR2 YYEKEE (reference sequence). The CDR3 DNA sequence: TGTGCCAGCAGCTTGGGTGTGATCCTCGGAAACACCATATATTTT. Its translation: CASSLGVILGNTIYF.

The V and J genes are TRBV29-1 and TRBJ1-2, with 7 bases aligning to TRBD1. Trimming at V came to 6 bases and at J to 7 bases, leaving 11 bases not matched to a gene. CDR1 is SQVTM, CDR2 ANQGSEA, per germline. CDR3 length: 13 amino acids. This CDR3 reads CSVPGTAWVGYTF. The CDR3 region has the DNA TGCAGCGTCCCCGGGACAGCTTGGGTTGGCTACACCTTC.

The CDR3 is CASSSGQGVPYEQYF. The CDR3 coding sequence is TGTGCCAGCAGCTCGGGACAGGGGGTGCCCTACGAGCAGTACTTC. The chain couples TRBV7-9 to TRBJ2-7; 11 nucleotides match TRBD1. From germline, CDR1 is SEHNR and CDR2 FQNEAQ (reference sequence). The junction had 4 bases not matched to a gene; V was cut back by 4 bases and J by 2 bases. The CDR3 runs 15 residues. Looking up the rest from reference TRBV7-9 and TRBJ2-7 gives the full variable domain: DTGVSQNPRHKITKRGQNVTFRCDPISEHNRLYWYRQTLGQGPEFLTYFQNEAQLEKSRLLSDRFSAERPKGSFSTLEIQRTEQGDSAMYLCASSSGQGVPYEQYFGPGTRLTVT.

The chain uses TRBV2 and TRBJ1-1; 11 bases line up with TRBD1. Germline V gene data show CDR1 as SNHLY and CDR2 as FYNNEI. CDR3 length equals 17 residues. V was pared by 2 bases and J by 2 bases, with 7 bases of the junction left unmatched. In nucleotides, the CDR3 is TGTGCCAGCAGTGAATTCGGGACAGGGGGAATCAACACTGAAGCTTTCTTT. The encoded protein is CASSEFGTGGINTEAFF.

The chain employs TRBV5-1 and TRBJ1-2, with 9 bases that match TRBD1. This CDR3 comprises 16 residues. Germline V CDR1 and CDR2: SGHRS, YFSETQ. The junction had 8 bases not matched to a gene; V was cut back by 2 bases and J by 3 bases. For the CDR3, the DNA is TGCGCCAGCAGCTTTGAGGGACAGGGAAAATACTATGGCTACACCTTC. It is translated as CASSFEGQGKYYGYTF.

This clone is a singleton in its sample. The rearrangement links TRBV5-1 to TRBJ2-3; 10 bases fit TRBD1. The CDR3 consists of 15 residues. CDR1 and CDR2 from the germline V gene are SGHRS and YFSETQ. CDR3 loop: CAGRTGQGGEDTQYF. The CDR3 bases are TGCGCAGGGAGGACAGGACAGGGGGGAGAAGATACGCAGTATTTT.

V is TRBV9 and J is TRBJ1-5, with unresolved D. This CDR3 contains 14 residues. Deletions cut 0 bases from V and 6 bases from J, with 10 bases between. Germline CDR1 and CDR2: SGDLS and YYNGEE. DNA of the CDR3: TGTGCCAGCAGCGTAGGCGGGATAGGTCAGCCCCAGCATTTT. It is translated as CASSVGGIGQPQHF.

The genes are TRBV5-1 and TRBJ1-1; D unresolved. Trimming cost V 6 bases and J 1 base, with 13 bases left between them. CDR3 length: 14 residues. CDR1 is SGHRS, CDR2 YFSETQ, per germline. The CDR3 DNA reads TGCGCCAGCAAAGGCGGCGTCGAGAACACTGAAGCTTTCTTT. Protein sequence: CASKGGVENTEAFF. Supplemented by reference TRBV5-1 and TRBJ1-1, the full variable domain reads KAGVTQTPRYLIKTRGQQVTLSCSPISGHRSVSWYQQTPGQGLQFLFEYFSETQRNKGNFPGRFSGRQFSNSRSEMNVSTLELGDSALYLCASKGGVENTEAFFGQGTRLTVV.

The chain combines TRBV10-3 with TRBJ2-5, with 11 bases aligning to TRBD2. The length of the CDR3 is 14 residues. Germline CDR1 is ENHRY and CDR2 is SYGVKD. V gave up 6 bases and J gave up 13 bases; unmatched junction bases: 13. The CDR3 DNA reads TGTGCCATCAGCCCTGAGGGACTAGCGGAACCACCGTACTTC. Its protein product is CAISPEGLAEPPYF.

This clone was found a few times. The V gene is TRBV5-1, the J gene TRBJ2-2; D uncertain. CDR3 length: 13 amino acids. Germline assignment: CDR1 SGHRS and CDR2 YFSETQ. Trimming left V 4 bases short and J 6 bases short, with 10 bases between. CDR3 residues: CASSRVVAGELFF. The DNA of the CDR3 is TGCGCCAGCAGCCGAGTGGTGGCCGGGGAGCTGTTTTTT.

The chain links TRBV11-3 to TRBJ2-7, with 14 positions matching TRBD2. Germline lookup yields CDR1 SGHNT and CDR2 YENEEA. The CDR3 consists of 18 residues. V gave up 5 bases and J gave up 2 bases; unmatched junction bases: 11. CDR3 sequence reads: CASSPRGLAGVSPYEQYF. The CDR3 bases are TGTGCCAGCAGCCCGCGGGGACTAGCGGGAGTTTCTCCCTACGAGCAGTACTTC.

This rearrangement joins TRBV15 to TRBJ1-1; D possibly corresponds to TRBD1 (5 bases). V was pared by 1 base and J by 1 base, with 13 bases between. Germline assignment: CDR1 LNHNV and CDR2 YYDKDF (reference sequence). The CDR3 sequence is 16 residues long. CDR3 region: CATSRALGLENTEAFF. The CDR3, as DNA: TGTGCCACCAGCAGAGCACTGGGGCTTGAGAACACTGAAGCTTTCTTT.

The rearrangement joins TRBV7-9 to TRBJ1-2; the match to TRBD1 covers 9 bases. CDR1 is SEHNR, CDR2 FQNEAQ, per germline (reference sequence). J was trimmed by 8 bases and V by 1 base; bases with no gene match: 11. The CDR3 sequence is 16 residues long. CDR3 residues: CASSLGIPGQGGGYTF. As DNA, the CDR3 is TGTGCCAGCAGCTTAGGAATACCGGGACAGGGAGGCGGCTACACCTTC.

V is TRBV7-2 and J is TRBJ1-1; a possible D gene is TRBD1 (5 bases). V lost 3 bases and J lost 4, with 15 bases in between. Germline V gene data show CDR1 as SGHTA and CDR2 as FQGNSA. This CDR3 comprises 15 residues. The CDR3 is CASSFVFGGGTEAFF. The CDR3 DNA is TGTGCCAGCAGCTTTGTTTTTGGGGGTGGCACTGAAGCTTTCTTT.

This clone has just one count. The genes are TRBV5-1 and TRBJ2-7, with 8 nucleotides matching TRBD1. The CDR3 length is 14 residues. The germline V gene encodes CDR1 SGHRS and CDR2 YFSETQ. J gave up 2 bases and V 7 bases, and 8 bases lay outside the gene matches. The CDR3 protein is CASGGQGTPYEQYF. CDR3 in DNA: TGCGCCAGCGGCGGACAGGGCACCCCCTACGAGCAGTACTTC.

The chain uses TRBV4-1 and TRBJ1-5; the D gene is possibly TRBD1 (5 bases). Trimming shortened V by 3 bases and J by 3 bases, and 12 bases separated the two germline ends. This CDR3 spans 15 amino acids. The germline V gene encodes CDR1 MGHRA and CDR2 YSYEKL. The DNA for the CDR3 is TGCGCCAGCAGCCACAGGGTGAGTGACAATCAGCCCCAGCATTTT. It encodes CASSHRVSDNQPQHF.

The chain combines TRBV6-5 with TRBJ2-7; 8 bases line up with TRBD2. The V and J ends lost 8 bases and 10 bases, in that order; junction bases with no gene match: 13. This CDR3 region has 13 residues. Per germline, CDR1 MNHEY and CDR2 SVGAGI. CDR3 sequence reads: CASAVSGGPKQYV. DNA for the CDR3: TGTGCCAGCGCTGTTTCGGGGGGGCCGAAACAGTACGTC.